This record concerns one T cell receptor beta chain sequence. As yet, its antigen is unknown. V gave up 6 bases and J gave up 5 bases; unmatched junction bases: 5. The germline gives CDR1 ENHRY, CDR2 SYGVKD. The CDR3 is 14 amino acids. This entry is derived from a study of vaccination effects on CD4 cells after COVID-19. Study details: Two-dose vaccination with either BNT162b2 or mRNA-1273 was given to the participants. Notes on the study in general: Common cold coronavirus cross-reactivity was shown by only 1 of 255 vaccine-induced clones in healthy vaccinees.

Under the ViraFEST assay, PBMC were stimulated with viral peptide pools so that antigen-specific CD4+ T cells expanded. Sequencing was performed afterwards. Upon completion of 10 to 11 days in culture, CD4+ T cells were isolated. Absence of prior SARS-CoV-2 infection characterized the vaccine recipients, who showed negative nucleocapsid antibodies. The assay was immunoSEQ multiplex PCR, and TCRdb's table has in-frame clones only and misses some. The table shows about 73,000 clones, with 60% to 85% occurring only once. The genes are TRBV10-3 and TRBJ2-5, with 11 bases identical to TRBD1. The material was CD4+ T cells from PBMCs cultured with SARS-CoV-2 spike peptides, obtained before COVID-19 vaccination. The sequence derives from a human donor who received a COVID-19 vaccine. The CDR3 loop reads CAIRGTGGTETQYF. The CDR3 nucleotides are TGTGCCATCAGAGGGACAGGGGGGACGGAGACCCAGTACTTC.